The rows below give T cell receptor beta chains drawn from one sample of a study of cytomegalovirus exposure and HLA in healthy donors. Profiling relied on immunoSEQ multiplex PCR, and the TCRdb table lists in-frame clones only, not all of them. The repertoire holds fewer than 200,000 clones, approximately 81% seen once, with around a sixth in the top ten. Sequencing input: PBMCs. The receptor source for this set is a man younger than 30 in good health and CMV-seropositive. Both conserved end residues are part of each CDR3. D genes are given only for firm matches. Where a row states a size, it is once, few, many or the class of an expanded clone; other rows omit it.

D	V	size	J	DNA	CDR3
TRBD1	TRBV5-1	NA	TRBJ2-2	TGCGCCAGCAGCTGGGGCACAGGGGGCGCTCACACCGGGGAGCTGTTTTTT	CASSWGTGGAHTGELFF
NA	TRBV5-6	once	TRBJ2-3	TGTGCCAGCAGCCGCAGGGATACGCAGTATTTT	CASSRRDTQYF
TRBD1	TRBV18	NA	TRBJ1-2	TGTGCCAGCTCACCCTCAACCCGAACAGGGGGAGGCTACACCTTC	CASSPSTRTGGGYTF
NA	TRBV29-1	NA	TRBJ2-5	TGCAGCGTTTATCAGGGGTCCTGGACCCAGTACTTC	CSVYQGSWTQYF
NA	TRBV9	NA	TRBJ2-1	TGTGCCAGCAGCGCGGGTAATGAGCAGTTCTTC	CASSAGNEQFF
NA	TRBV7-6	NA	TRBJ1-3	TGTGCCAGCAGCTCCGGACTGTCTGGAAACACCATATATTTT	CASSSGLSGNTIYF
TRBD1	TRBV5-7	NA	TRBJ2-2	TGTGCCAGCAGCACCCGGGACAGGTCGGCGAACACCGGGGAGCTGTTTTTT	CASSTRDRSANTGELFF
TRBD1	TRBV7-8	NA	TRBJ1-2	TGTGCCAGCAGCTTAGTAGGACAGGGGGCTTGGGGCTACACCTTC	CASSLVGQGAWGYTF
NA	TRBV7-9	NA	TRBJ2-7	TGTGCCAGCAGCTCCCGGGGGGCCGAGCAGTACTTC	CASSSRGAEQYF
NA	TRBV6-5	once	TRBJ2-3	TGTGCCAGCAGTTACTCGGGGGAGGCAGATACGCAGTATTTT	CASSYSGEADTQYF
NA	TRBV11-2	once	TRBJ2-2	TGTGCCAGCAGTCCTACGTCTACCATAACGAACACCGGGGAGCTGTTTTTT	CASSPTSTITNTGELFF
NA	TRBV28	NA	TRBJ1-1	TGTGCCAGCAGTTTAGGGAGGGGGGGGACATTCATGAACACTGAAGCTTTCTTT	CASSLGRGGTFMNTEAFF
NA	TRBV5-6	NA	TRBJ2-1	TGTGCCAGCAGCTACGGGACTTCAGAACAGTTCTTC	CASSYGTSEQFF
TRBD2	TRBV10-1	NA	TRBJ2-7	TGCGCCAGCACCGACACTAGCGGGAGAAGTTCCTACGAGCAGTACTTC	CASTDTSGRSSYEQYF
TRBD2	TRBV28	NA	TRBJ2-1	TGTGCCAGCAGTTCACTAGCGGGCTCCTACAATGAGCAGTTCTTC	CASSSLAGSYNEQFF
NA	TRBV7-8	NA	TRBJ1-1	TGTGCCAGCAGCTTAGGAGCACAAGGAGGAACTGAAGCTTTCTTT	CASSLGAQGGTEAFF
TRBD1	TRBV5-1	NA	TRBJ2-2	TGCGCCAGCAGCACTTCGGGACAGGGGAGGGTCGGGGAGCTGTTTTTT	CASSTSGQGRVGELFF
TRBD1	TRBV5-6	NA	TRBJ2-3	TGTGCCAGCAGCTTGTACAGGGGCTTTTTCTCTGATACGCAGTATTTT	CASSLYRGFFSDTQYF
NA	TRBV2	once	TRBJ1-5	TGTGCCAGCAGTGCACAGTCCTCGGATCAGCCCCAGCATTTT	CASSAQSSDQPQHF
TRBD2	TRBV4-1	NA	TRBJ2-7	TGCGCCAGCAGCCAAGCTGTGCGGCGGGGGGGCCCGAACGAGCAGTACTTC	CASSQAVRRGGPNEQYF
NA	TRBV30	few	TRBJ1-5	TGTGCCTGGAGTGTACGGGGAACTTATAGCAATCAGCCCCAGCATTTT	CAWSVRGTYSNQPQHF
NA	TRBV29-1	NA	TRBJ2-5	TGCAGCGTTGAAGAAGCGGTGGGTAGAGAGACCCAGTACTTC	CSVEEAVGRETQYF
TRBD1	TRBV7-3	many	TRBJ2-7	TGTGCCAGCAGTAAGAGACAGGGGACGATGGACGAGCAGTACTTC	CASSKRQGTMDEQYF